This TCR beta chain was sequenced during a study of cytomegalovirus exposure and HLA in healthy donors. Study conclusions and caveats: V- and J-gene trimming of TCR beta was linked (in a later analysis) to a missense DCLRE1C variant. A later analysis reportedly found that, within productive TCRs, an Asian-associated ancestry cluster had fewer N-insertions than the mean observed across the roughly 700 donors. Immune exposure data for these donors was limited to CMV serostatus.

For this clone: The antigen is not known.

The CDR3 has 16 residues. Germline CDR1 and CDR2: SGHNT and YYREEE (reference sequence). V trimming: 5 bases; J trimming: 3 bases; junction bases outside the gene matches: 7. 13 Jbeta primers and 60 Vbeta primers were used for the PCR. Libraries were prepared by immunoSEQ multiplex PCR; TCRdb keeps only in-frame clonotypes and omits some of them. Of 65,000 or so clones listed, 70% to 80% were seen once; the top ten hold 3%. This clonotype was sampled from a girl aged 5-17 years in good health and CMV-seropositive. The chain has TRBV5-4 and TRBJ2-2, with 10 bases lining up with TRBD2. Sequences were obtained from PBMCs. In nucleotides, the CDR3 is TGTGCCAGCAGTCCACCGACTAGCGGGTACACCGGGGAGCTGTTTTTT. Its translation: CASSPPTSGYTGELFF.